This T cell receptor (beta chain) was identified during a study of response to subunit inactivated influenza vaccine. From the RT-PCR reads, TCRdb called clonotypes with MiXCR, one entry per CDR3 protein. The repertoire consists of about 610,000 distinct CDR3 sequences, with less than 15% occurring once and the leading ten covering around 10%. Trimming stripped 3 bases from V and 2 bases from J, with 16 bases between. CDR1 is LNHDA and CDR2 is SQIVND in the germline V gene (reference sequence). The CDR3 has 16 amino acids. This clonotype was sampled from a man aged 50 to 60 who received an inactivated influenza vaccine. The source material was PBMCs from blood, sampled 11 to 12 days after vaccination. The chain recombines TRBV19 with TRBJ1-2; unclear D gene. The CDR3 DNA reads TGTGCCAGTAGTATTGCCGGTGGTCAACTCAACTATGGCTACACCTTC. Residues: CASSIAGGQLNYGYTF.